This entry features one TCR beta chain sequence. In the original workflow: By means of reference gene primer amplification, nucleated cell counts were estimated. Repertoires were generated with immunoSEQ multiplex PCR, while TCRdb's copy carries only in-frame clones and drops some. D and trimming were read from the DNA, whereas the V and J calls and clone size are those reported in that table. Of about 140,000 clones in the sample, roughly 76% were seen once. Unmatched junction bases numbered 3, after V lost 2 bases and J lost 5 bases. From germline, CDR1 is GTSNPN and CDR2 SVGIG (reference sequence). CDR3 length equals 13 residues. The data were taken from a study of blood T cell repertoires in COVID-19. For the study at large: Acute-phase and convalescent COVID-19 samples originated in the United States, Italy and Spain. The analysed material was cDNA or gDNA that came from T cells, B-cell-depleted T cells, or PBMCs.

Sequencing was done on a sample of peripheral blood. The chain recombines TRBV30 with TRBJ1-5; 7 nucleotides align to TRBD1. The sequence derives from a man older than 75 with acute or convalescent COVID-19. CDR3 DNA: TGTGCCTGGAGTTTCCAGGGGGATCAGCCCCAGCATTTT. Its protein product is CAWSFQGDQPQHF.